This T cell receptor (beta chain) was captured by sequencing in a study of blood T cell repertoires in COVID-19. Per germline, CDR1 MNHEY and CDR2 SVGAGI. V lost 0 bases and J 0 bases, leaving 9 bases between the germline ends. The CDR3 covers 16 residues. Using immunoSEQ multiplex PCR, the repertoire was profiled, and TCRdb retains in-frame clones only, with some absent. The data contain 280,000 or so clones, around 91% of them singletons. The sequenced sample consisted of PBMCs or T cells enriched from blood (not recorded which). The V call is TRBV6-5, the J call TRBJ2-1; D remains ambiguous. This TCR was sampled from a woman aged 18-29 years with acute COVID-19. The CDR3 reads CASSYSFASSYNEQFF. In DNA form, the CDR3 reads TGTGCCAGCAGTTACTCGTTCGCCAGCTCCTACAATGAGCAGTTCTTC.